The rows below give T cell receptor beta chains drawn from one sample of a study of OX40 agonist ivuxolimab in advanced cancers. Profiling relied on immunoSEQ multiplex PCR, and the TCRdb table lists in-frame clones only, not all of them. The sample has around 26,000 clones, approximately 82% seen once; the top ten hold around a quarter. The specimen comprised CD4+ or CD8+ T cells sorted from blood, sampled in a trial of the OX40 agonist ivuxolimab. The receptors were gathered from an adult with an advanced solid tumor such as melanoma, head and neck, liver or kidney cancer. CDR3s include the opening cysteine and the closing phenylalanine or tryptophan. The order of the fields is J gene, V gene, D gene, clone size, CDR3 DNA, CDR3 protein. A D gene is named only where the DNA matches it firmly. Rows may omit the clone size; those that give it use once, few, many or a size class.

>TRBJ2-5|TRBV10-1|-|few
TGCGCCACCTCTACTACAGGACGAAAGACCCAGTACTTC
CATSTTGRKTQYF
>TRBJ1-1|TRBV9|-|-
TGTGCCAGCAACAGTGGGGGTATTGGGGACACTGAAGCTTTCTTT
CASNSGGIGDTEAFF
>TRBJ2-7|TRBV13|TRBD2|-
TGTGCCAGTAACAGCGGGGATGCTCGGGAGCAGTACTTC
CASNSGDAREQYF
>TRBJ2-6|TRBV9|TRBD1|-
TGTGCCAGCAGCGTTTTGGACAGGATTTCTACCTCTGGGGCCAACGTCCTGACTTTC
CASSVLDRISTSGANVLTF
>TRBJ1-1|TRBV9|TRBD1|-
TGTGCCAGCAGCGCAAGGGACAGGGGGCAAACTGAAGCTTTCTTT
CASSARDRGQTEAFF
>TRBJ2-5|TRBV7-6|TRBD1|-
TGTGCCAGCAGCTTTTCCCCAGGGGGCCAAGAGACCCAGTACTTC
CASSFSPGGQETQYF
>TRBJ2-1|TRBV5-1|-|once
TGCGCCAGCAGTGGGGGACTCCTCTCCTACAATGAGCAGTTCTTC
CASSGGLLSYNEQFF
>TRBJ1-1|TRBV5-1|-|-
TGCGCCAGCAGCCGAATTGAAGGGTCGTCCACTGAAGCTTTCTTT
CASSRIEGSSTEAFF
>TRBJ2-3|TRBV5-1|TRBD1|-
TGCGCCAGCAGCGGGGGACAGGGGGGCGATACGCAGTATTTT
CASSGGQGGDTQYF
>TRBJ2-2|TRBV7-9|-|once
TGTGCCAGCAGCTTCTCAGAAAACACCGGGGAGCTGTTTTTT
CASSFSENTGELFF
>TRBJ2-2|TRBV27|-|few
TGTGCCAGCAGTCCGGGGGGCGCCGGGGAGCTGTTTTTT
CASSPGGAGELFF
>TRBJ2-7|TRBV2|-|-
TGTGCCAGCAGTGCCTTTAGACGGGACTACGAGCAGTACTTC
CASSAFRRDYEQYF
>TRBJ2-7|TRBV27|-|-
TGTGCCAGCAGCTACCGAGGGGACGAGCAGTACTTC
CASSYRGDEQYF
>TRBJ1-1|TRBV19|-|-
TGTGCCAGTAGTATAGCGGGGGACACTGAAGCTTTCTTT
CASSIAGDTEAFF
>TRBJ2-3|TRBV28|TRBD2|once
TGTGCCACCGACCCGGGGGGGACCACAGATACGCAGTATTTT
CATDPGGTTDTQYF
>TRBJ2-1|TRBV5-1|TRBD1|-
TGCGCCAGCAGCTCTGGGACAGTTAGCTCCTACAATGAGCAGTTCTTC
CASSSGTVSSYNEQFF
>TRBJ1-5|TRBV5-6|-|-
TGTGCCAGCAGCTTGGGACCCAATCAGCCCCAGCATTTT
CASSLGPNQPQHF
>TRBJ2-7|TRBV27|TRBD2|-
TGTGCCAGCAGTTTTAGCGGGAGCTACGAGCAGTACTTC
CASSFSGSYEQYF
>TRBJ1-4|TRBV15|-|-
TGTGCCACCCGCGGGGCGGGAGAAAAACTGTTTTTT
CATRGAGEKLFF
>TRBJ2-7|TRBV27|-|-
TGTGCCAGCAGTTTATCGGACCCCTCCGAGCAGTACTTC
CASSLSDPSEQYF
>TRBJ2-5|TRBV28|-|once
TGTGCCAGCAGTCTTGCAGGGGCCAAAGAGACCCAGTACTTC
CASSLAGAKETQYF
>TRBJ2-3|TRBV7-6|TRBD2|-
TGTGCCAGCAGCTTAGCGCGGGGGGGCAGCACAGATACGCAGTATTTT
CASSLARGGSTDTQYF
>TRBJ2-5|TRBV28|TRBD2|-
TGTGCCAGCAGTCCTTATAGCGGGGGGCAAGAGACCCAGTACTTC
CASSPYSGGQETQYF
>TRBJ1-1|TRBV4-1|-|-
TGCGCCAGCAGCCTAACAGGGTTCGATCGGGCTTTCTTT
CASSLTGFDRAFF
>TRBJ1-4|TRBV6-4|TRBD1|-
TGTGCCAGCAGTGCCGGGACAGGGGGCAATGAAAAACTGTTTTTT
CASSAGTGGNEKLFF
>TRBJ2-1|TRBV6-6|-|-
TGTGCCAGCAGTTACTCTGGGCTAGCGTCTACTGGGGAGCAGTTCTTC
CASSYSGLASTGEQFF
>TRBJ1-5|TRBV2|-|-
TGTGCCAGCAGTGGAGGCAGTAGCAATCAGCCCCAGCATTTT
CASSGGSSNQPQHF
>TRBJ2-1|TRBV4-2|TRBD2|-
TGTGCCAGCAGCCAAGAAGGAGAGACTAGCGGGACCAATGAGCAGTTCTTC
CASSQEGETSGTNEQFF
>TRBJ2-2|TRBV7-6|-|few
TGTGCCAGCAGCCCGACCGGGGAGCTGTTTTTT
CASSPTGELFF
>TRBJ2-1|TRBV19|-|-
TGTGCCAGTAGTATTGTAGCGGAGTCCTACAATGAGCAGTTCTTC
CASSIVAESYNEQFF